A selection of T cell receptor beta chains follows, all from one sample in a study of technical replicates of blood from a handful of donors. The repertoire was sequenced with immunoSEQ multiplex PCR; TCRdb's copy has only in-frame clones and lacks some. The repertoire holds about 13,000 clones, with approximately 83% as singletons. The sequencing sample was made of PBMCs. Receptors were obtained from a human donor in good health. Each CDR3 is given with its conserved first and last residue. D genes are given only for firm matches. Clone sizes are given selectively: once, few, many, or a class where the clone is expanded.

size	V	J	D	DNA	CDR3
once	TRBV7-2	TRBJ1-2	-	TGTGCCAGCAGCCCCCACCGTGGACAGAATGGCTACACCTTC	CASSPHRGQNGYTF
-	TRBV7-3	TRBJ2-1	TRBD1	TGTGCCAGCAGCCCAGGACAGGGGGTTTGGAATGAGCAGTTCTTC	CASSPGQGVWNEQFF
-	TRBV27	TRBJ2-7	-	TGTGCCAGCAGTCCCTGGGGAGGCCTCTACGAGCAGTACTTC	CASSPWGGLYEQYF
-	TRBV5-1	TRBJ2-5	-	TGCGCCAGCGGACAGGAGGGGACCATGGAGACCCAGTACTTC	CASGQEGTMETQYF
-	TRBV5-1	TRBJ2-3	TRBD2	TGCGCCAGCGGGACTACTCTCACAGATACGCAGTATTTT	CASGTTLTDTQYF
-	TRBV28	TRBJ1-1	TRBD1	TGTGCCAGCAGTCTATTACAGGGGGCAGACACTGAAGCTTTCTTT	CASSLLQGADTEAFF
-	TRBV5-4	TRBJ1-1	-	TGTGCCAGCAGCTTTTCTGGAGTGCGGAGGAACACTGAAGCTTTCTTT	CASSFSGVRRNTEAFF
few	TRBV5-6	TRBJ1-1	-	TGTGCCAGCAGCTTCCTCGGCACTGAAGCTTTCTTT	CASSFLGTEAFF
-	TRBV27	TRBJ1-2	TRBD1	TGTGCCAGCAGTTGGGGACAGGGGGTCTACTATGGCTACACCTTC	CASSWGQGVYYGYTF
few	TRBV6-4	TRBJ2-2	TRBD2	TGTGCCAGCAGTGACTCGAGGCGGGAGACGGTCGGGGAGCTGTTTTTT	CASSDSRRETVGELFF
-	TRBV18	TRBJ2-3	TRBD2	TGTGCCAGCTCACCACGAACTAGCGGGAGCACAGATACGCAGTATTTT	CASSPRTSGSTDTQYF
-	TRBV5-1	TRBJ2-7	-	TGCGCCAGCAGCCAGGACCCGCAGGGGTCCTACGAGCAGTACTTC	CASSQDPQGSYEQYF
-	TRBV10-3	TRBJ2-2	-	TGTGCCATCAGTGCGCCGGATCTGAGCGGCACCGGGGAGCTGTTTTTT	CAISAPDLSGTGELFF
-	TRBV28	TRBJ1-2	-	TGTGCCAGCGGCACCCAGGGGTGGAGTCTCTCTGGCTACACCTTC	CASGTQGWSLSGYTF
-	TRBV19	TRBJ1-1	-	TGTGCCAGTAGCGAAAACAGGGAGAGTGAAGCTTTCTTT	CASSENRESEAFF
once	TRBV4-2	TRBJ1-1	TRBD1	TGTGCCAGCAGCCCCCCCGGGGGCAGGGGGGTTGGTGAAGCTTTCTTT	CASSPPGGRGVGEAFF
few	TRBV6-1	TRBJ2-7	TRBD2	TGTGCCATCCGACTAGCGGGCACCTACGAGCAGTACTTC	CAIRLAGTYEQYF
-	TRBV5-4	TRBJ1-3	-	TGTGCCAGCAGCTTTGGGGACACTGGAAACACCATATATTTT	CASSFGDTGNTIYF
-	TRBV7-9	TRBJ2-1	-	TGTGCCAGCAGCTCTACCGAGAAGTACAATGAGCAGTTCTTC	CASSSTEKYNEQFF
once	TRBV25-1	TRBJ2-2	TRBD2	TGTGCCAGCAGTGACCGGACTAGCGGGAACACCGGGGAGCTGTTTTTT	CASSDRTSGNTGELFF
-	TRBV6-6	TRBJ2-7	-	TGTGCCAGCAGTTACCAACAGTCCTACGAGCAGTACTTC	CASSYQQSYEQYF
-	TRBV10-3	TRBJ1-5	-	TGTGCCATCAGTTTGCGGGGGGATCAGCCCCAGCATTTT	CAISLRGDQPQHF
-	TRBV15	TRBJ2-7	-	TGTGCCACCAGCAGAGACTGGCTGGGAGACTCCTACGAGCAGTACTTC	CATSRDWLGDSYEQYF
-	TRBV15	TRBJ2-2	TRBD2	TGTGCCACCAGCAGAGCCCTAGCGGGAGGGCCCGCCGGGGAGCTGTTTTTT	CATSRALAGGPAGELFF
-	TRBV7-9	TRBJ1-2	-	TGTGCCAGCAGTTTAGAGGCGGGGGTCGGCTACACCTTC	CASSLEAGVGYTF
-	TRBV4-2	TRBJ2-1	TRBD2	TGTGCCAGCAGCCAAGAAGGGCGTCTAGCGGAGGGCAATGAGCAGTTCTTC	CASSQEGRLAEGNEQFF
-	TRBV10-3	TRBJ2-7	-	TGTGCCATGGGCGGGGACTACGAGCAGTACTTC	CAMGGDYEQYF
-	TRBV7-6	TRBJ1-5	-	TGTGCCAGCAGCTTGGTCCAGGCGCCCAATCAGCCCCAGCATTTT	CASSLVQAPNQPQHF
-	TRBV29-1	TRBJ2-5	-	TGCAGCCCTGTCGTACAGTCGGAGACCCAGTACTTC	CSPVVQSETQYF
-	TRBV5-6	TRBJ2-7	-	TGTGCCAGCAGCACTCTACAGGGTATCGGCTACGAGCAGTACTTC	CASSTLQGIGYEQYF
-	TRBV2	TRBJ2-5	-	TGTGCCAGCAGTGAAGCGCTTGGGACTGCTCAAGAGACCCAGTACTTC	CASSEALGTAQETQYF
-	TRBV19	TRBJ1-1	-	TGTGCCAGTAGTATAGAGGGCAGGGGATGGACTGAAGCTTTCTTT	CASSIEGRGWTEAFF
-	TRBV10-3	TRBJ1-2	-	TGTGCCATCATGACAAGTGGTCAAGTTATAGGTGGCTACACCTTC	CAIMTSGQVIGGYTF
-	TRBV25-1	TRBJ2-1	-	TGTGCCAGCAGTGAATATCAGGCGGTCAGGGATGAGCAGTTCTTC	CASSEYQAVRDEQFF
once	TRBV7-9	TRBJ2-5	-	TGTGCCAGCAGCTTAGGGCTAGACGAGACCCAGTACTTC	CASSLGLDETQYF
few	TRBV6-1	TRBJ1-5	-	TGTGCCAGCAGTGAAAAGGGGGACCGGCCCCAGCATTTT	CASSEKGDRPQHF
-	TRBV5-6	TRBJ2-1	TRBD2	TGTGCCAGCAGCTTGAAAGGCGGGAGCTCCTACAATGAGCAGTTCTTC	CASSLKGGSSYNEQFF
-	TRBV5-1	TRBJ2-2	-	TGCGCCAGCGTCGCCCCCCAGTTCCCCGGGGAGCTGTTTTTT	CASVAPQFPGELFF
-	TRBV7-8	TRBJ2-2	-	TGTGCCAGCAGCTCCAGGCAGGGTCCTGCCGGGGAGCTGTTTTTT	CASSSRQGPAGELFF
-	TRBV11-1	TRBJ2-6	TRBD1	TGTGCCAGCAGCCTGGGACAGGGTAGTGGTGGGGCCAACGTCCTGACTTTC	CASSLGQGSGGANVLTF
-	TRBV2	TRBJ1-2	-	TGTGCCAGCGTGGACACAACGGGCAATGGCTATGGCTACACCTTC	CASVDTTGNGYGYTF
-	TRBV27	TRBJ2-2	-	TGTGCCAGCCGGTTGCTCCGGGGAGCGGCCGGGGAGCTGTTTTTT	CASRLLRGAAGELFF
-	TRBV6-6	TRBJ1-2	-	TGTGCCAGCAGTTCGGGGGGCGCGGGCTACACCTTC	CASSSGGAGYTF
-	TRBV29-1	TRBJ2-3	-	TGCAGCGTTGGTATTGGGCACAACACAGATACGCAGTATTTT	CSVGIGHNTDTQYF
-	TRBV27	TRBJ1-5	TRBD1	TGTGCCAGCAGTTCCCACAGGGGGCGGGAACAGCCCCAGCATTTT	CASSSHRGREQPQHF
-	TRBV5-1	TRBJ1-1	TRBD1	TGCGCCAGCAGCTTGGAAGGACAGGGGGTTGATGAAGCTTTCTTT	CASSLEGQGVDEAFF
-	TRBV30	TRBJ2-5	-	TGTGCCTGGAGTCCCCCCAACCAGGGGCCCAAAGAGACCCAGTACTTC	CAWSPPNQGPKETQYF
once	TRBV6-1	TRBJ1-5	-	TGTGCCAGCAGTAGCGGGGAAATTCAGCCCCAGCATTTT	CASSSGEIQPQHF
-	TRBV6-1	TRBJ2-7	TRBD2	TGTGCCAGCAGTGAAGGACTAGCGGGATCCTACGAGCAGTACTTC	CASSEGLAGSYEQYF
-	TRBV19	TRBJ1-4	-	TGTGCCAGTAGTATAGGGAGCCCCGGGACAAATGAAAAACTGTTTTTT	CASSIGSPGTNEKLFF
once	TRBV25-1	TRBJ1-3	-	TGTGCCAGCAGTGAATTGATGGGGGCGGTTGGAAACACCATATATTTT	CASSELMGAVGNTIYF
-	TRBV7-3	TRBJ2-1	TRBD2	TGTGCCAGCAGCTTAGAAAGCGGGAGGGCCGGGGATGAGCAGTTCTTC	CASSLESGRAGDEQFF
-	TRBV4-1	TRBJ2-7	-	TGCGCCAGCAGCCCTGAACTCATGATCTACGAGCAGTACTTC	CASSPELMIYEQYF